This T cell receptor beta chain was identified in a study of cytomegalovirus exposure and HLA in healthy donors. Study at large: The Caucasian-associated ancestry cluster contained about 80% of the roughly 400 genotyped donors. Study-wide results and caveats: The study listed roughly 160 cytomegalovirus-associated TCR beta chains. In an earlier analysis, about 87% or about 30%: the productive usage of most TCR beta V segments.

This CDR3 contains 14 residues. V shed 8 bases and J shed 2 bases, with 16 bases lying between them. Germline V lookup: CDR1 MNHNY, CDR2 SVGAGI (reference sequence). Of note for this clone: Its target is unknown.

Primers included in the PCR were 60 Vbeta and 13 Jbeta primers. The method was immunoSEQ multiplex PCR; TCRdb's version includes in-frame clones alone and lacks a portion of them. Its table records 150,000 to 200,000 clones. This clonotype was sampled from a man younger than 45 in good health and CMV-seronegative. The sequencing sample was made of PBMCs. This sequence joins TRBV6-6 and TRBJ2-7; D may be TRBD1 (6 bases). In DNA form, the CDR3 reads TGTGCCAGCGGTTTAGGGGGAGTAGCCTACGAGCAGTACTTC. Amino acids: CASGLGGVAYEQYF.